There are a few counts of the clone carrying this T cell receptor (beta chain). Original processing notes: Using reference gene primer amplification, nucleated cell counts were estimated. Sequencing used immunoSEQ multiplex PCR; TCRdb keeps in-frame clones, though not all of them. The V and J calls and the clone size are those of that table, but D and trimming were determined from the DNA. This table has some 190,000 clones, approximately 88% appearing once. This sample is part of a study of blood T cell repertoires in COVID-19. Study information: Sites in the United States, Italy and Spain provided acute and convalescent COVID-19 samples. PBMCs, B-cell-depleted T cells, or T cells were the source of the cDNA or gDNA that made up the material.

CDR1 MDHEN and CDR2 SYDVKM come from the germline V gene. There are 11 residues in the CDR3. Trimming stripped 4 bases from V and 8 bases from J, with 8 bases between. Material for sequencing was PBMCs or T cells enriched from blood (not recorded which). The origin of this receptor is a woman between 25 and 40 years old who had recovered from COVID-19. This sequence joins TRBV28 and TRBJ1-2; D gene ambiguous. CDR3 protein: CASSSSIGYTF. DNA of the CDR3: TGTGCCAGCAGTTCCTCTATCGGCTACACCTTC.